The source of this T cell receptor (beta chain) is a study of shared clonotypes between healthy human individuals. Findings and caveats of the study: Naive subsets generally had larger estimated richness than memory subsets.

TCRdb's table, derived via immunoSEQ multiplex PCR, lists solely in-frame clones and lacks some. The sample lists about 680,000 clones; 73% were seen once. As to this clone: As yet, its antigen is unknown.

Per germline, CDR1 SGHTA and CDR2 FQGNSA. The V gene lost 2 bases and the J gene lost 8 bases, with 20 bases spanning the gap. The CDR3 covers 16 residues. Every contributor of samples was a Caucasian grown-up residing in Nashville, Tennessee. This clonotype was obtained from a woman in her twenties or thirties in good health. The specimen sequenced was memory CD4+ T cells sorted from blood. Subset noted: CD45RA-negative fraction. The gene calls are TRBV7-2 and TRBJ2-3; possibly TRBD1 for D (6 bases). The DNA for the CDR3 is TGTGCCAGCAGCTTACCAAGCACCGATCAAGGGGGTACGCAGTATTTT. As protein: CASSLPSTDQGGTQYF.